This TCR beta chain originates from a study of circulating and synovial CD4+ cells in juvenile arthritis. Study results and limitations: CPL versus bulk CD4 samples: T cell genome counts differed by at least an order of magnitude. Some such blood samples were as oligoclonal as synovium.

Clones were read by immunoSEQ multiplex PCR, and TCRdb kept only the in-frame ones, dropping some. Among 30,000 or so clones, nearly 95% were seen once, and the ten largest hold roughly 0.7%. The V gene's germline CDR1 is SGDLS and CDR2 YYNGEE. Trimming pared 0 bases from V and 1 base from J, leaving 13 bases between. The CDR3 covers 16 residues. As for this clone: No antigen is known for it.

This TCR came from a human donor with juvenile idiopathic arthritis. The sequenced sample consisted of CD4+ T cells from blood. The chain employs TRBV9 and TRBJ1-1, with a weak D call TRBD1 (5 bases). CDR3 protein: CASSVGVQARNTEAFF. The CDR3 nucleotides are TGTGCCAGCAGCGTAGGTGTACAGGCGAGGAACACTGAAGCTTTCTTT.